This is a list of T cell receptor beta chains from one sample in a study of blood T cell repertoires in COVID-19. Data came from immunoSEQ multiplex PCR; TCRdb stores just in-frame clones and leaves some out. The sample contains approximately 130,000 clones, around four fifths of which appear only once. Sequenced sample: PBMCs or T cells enriched from blood (not recorded which). These receptor sequences come from a young man who had recovered from COVID-19. The CDR3 runs from the conserved cysteine through the conserved F or W. A D gene is named only where the DNA matches it firmly. Clone size is given for some rows only: seen once, a few or many times, or a class if the clone is expanded.

abundance,v_gene,j_gene,d_gene,CDR3aa,CDR3nt
few,TRBV19,TRBJ2-7,TRBD1,CATAPGTGSYEQYF,TGTGCCACTGCCCCCGGGACAGGGTCCTACGAGCAGTACTTC
.,TRBV5-1,TRBJ2-1,.,CASSLEGGSSSNEQFF,TGCGCCAGCAGCTTGGAGGGAGGATCCAGTAGCAATGAGCAGTTCTTC
.,TRBV6-1,TRBJ2-1,TRBD2,CASSEALPTSGSRNNEQFF,TGTGCCAGCAGTGAAGCGCTTCCGACTAGCGGGAGTAGAAACAATGAGCAGTTCTTC
.,TRBV7-9,TRBJ1-1,.,CASSLGQNTEAFF,TGTGCCAGCAGCTTAGGGCAGAACACTGAAGCTTTCTTT
.,TRBV19,TRBJ2-3,TRBD2,CAASVGSGVADTQYF,TGTGCCGCCTCTGTGGGTAGCGGGGTGGCAGATACGCAGTATTTT
.,TRBV9,TRBJ1-2,TRBD1,CASSKEGQFYGYTF,TGTGCCAGCAGCAAGGAGGGACAGTTCTATGGCTACACCTTC
.,TRBV6-5,TRBJ1-4,TRBD1,CASSSGQGSEKLFF,TGTGCCAGCAGTTCGGGACAGGGAAGCGAAAAACTGTTTTTT
once,TRBV9,TRBJ2-3,TRBD2,CASSVASGGPTDTQYF,TGTGCCAGCAGCGTAGCTAGCGGGGGGCCCACAGATACGCAGTATTTT
.,TRBV12-5,TRBJ2-2,.,CASGPARLHTGELFF,TGTGCTAGTGGTCCCGCGCGACTGCACACCGGGGAGCTGTTTTTT
.,TRBV5-1,TRBJ1-4,.,CASSPGQFATNEKLFF,TGCGCCAGCAGCCCTGGACAGTTTGCAACTAATGAAAAACTGTTTTTT
.,TRBV27,TRBJ1-2,.,CASSLLGQGFGGYTF,TGTGCCAGCAGTTTATTGGGGCAGGGATTCGGAGGCTACACCTTC
.,TRBV5-5,TRBJ2-2,TRBD1,CASSFGSWGQGGGELFF,TGTGCCAGCAGCTTCGGAAGCTGGGGACAGGGTGGCGGGGAGCTGTTTTTT
.,TRBV12-5,TRBJ2-2,.,CASGLWPNTGELFF,TGTGCTAGTGGTTTGTGGCCGAACACCGGGGAGCTGTTTTTT
.,TRBV18,TRBJ2-2,TRBD2,CASSLSPSGGNTGELFF,TGTGCCAGCTCACTGTCCCCTAGCGGGGGGAACACCGGGGAGCTGTTTTTT
.,TRBV5-6,TRBJ1-1,.,CASSSTGPSEAFF,TGTGCCAGCAGCTCTACAGGCCCCTCTGAAGCTTTCTTT
.,TRBV3-1/TRBV3-2,TRBJ2-7,TRBD1,CASSQDEDRPTYEQYF,TGTGCCAGCAGCCAAGATGAGGACAGGCCAACCTACGAGCAGTACTTC
.,TRBV5-5,TRBJ1-3,.,CASSPGTSGNTIYF,TGTGCCAGCAGCCCCGGGACAAGTGGAAACACCATATATTTT
few,TRBV12-3/TRBV12-4,TRBJ1-2,.,CASSFSGDGYTF,TGTGCCAGCAGTTTCTCGGGGGATGGCTACACCTTC
.,TRBV5-1,TRBJ2-5,TRBD2,CASRTSGGQETQYF,TGCGCCAGCCGGACTAGCGGGGGCCAAGAGACCCAGTACTTC
.,TRBV2,TRBJ1-1,.,CASSVSRLAAFF,TGTGCCAGCAGTGTCAGCCGACTCGCGGCTTTCTTT
once,TRBV9,TRBJ2-2,.,CASSVGQTRDTGELFF,TGTGCCAGCAGCGTCGGACAGACGAGGGACACCGGGGAGCTGTTTTTT
.,TRBV29-1,TRBJ1-1,.,CSPKDRNTEAFF,TGCAGCCCAAAAGACAGGAACACTGAAGCTTTCTTT
many,TRBV19,TRBJ2-7,.,CASSGRLGTYEQYF,TGTGCCAGTAGTGGTAGGCTCGGGACCTACGAGCAGTACTTC
.,TRBV2,TRBJ2-1,TRBD1,CASSYQGARDEQFF,TGTGCCAGCAGTTACCAGGGGGCGCGCGATGAGCAGTTCTTC
.,TRBV4-1,TRBJ1-3,TRBD1,CASSLSGQGASGNTIYF,TGCGCCAGCAGCCTCTCAGGACAGGGGGCTTCTGGAAACACCATATATTTT
once,TRBV4-1,TRBJ1-1,.,CASSQVTRAGRDTEAFF,TGCGCCAGCAGCCAAGTTACAAGGGCTGGGAGAGACACTGAAGCTTTCTTT
.,TRBV10-2,TRBJ2-7,.,CASESAASYEQYF,TGCGCCAGCGAAAGCGCAGCGTCCTACGAGCAGTACTTC
.,TRBV9,TRBJ2-7,.,CASSSEPRGLGNEQYF,TGTGCCAGCAGCTCAGAACCCAGGGGCCTCGGGAACGAGCAGTACTTC
.,TRBV7-9,TRBJ1-1,.,CASSWDTMNTEAFF,TGTGCCAGCAGTTGGGACACCATGAACACTGAAGCTTTCTTT